This TCR beta chain emerged from a study of cytomegalovirus exposure and HLA in healthy donors. The wider study: Early release data held 85 million to 95 million unique TCRs from HLA-typed donors. Most donors, 80% to 90% of 350 to 450 genotyped, fell in the Caucasian-associated ancestry cluster.

Broader study findings: Later analysis found that TCR beta chains associated with HLA were more clonally expanded than other, equally common chains.

Regarding this clone: The antigen remains undetermined.

Germline CDR1 and CDR2: LNHDA and SQIVND (reference sequence). The V segment lost 7 bases and the J segment 5 bases; nucleotides outside the gene matches: 14. This CDR3 comprises 16 residues. The PCR made use of 60 Vbeta and 13 Jbeta primers. Produced via immunoSEQ multiplex PCR; TCRdb's table is partial and in-frame only. The listing contains 100,000 to 150,000 clones. Input material: PBMCs. This clonotype was sampled from a man younger than 30 in good health and CMV-seronegative. The chain couples TRBV19 to TRBJ1-5, with TRBD1 matching over 7 bases. The CDR3: CASMSLGTAIDQPQHF. The CDR3 DNA reads TGTGCCAGTATGAGTCTAGGGACAGCAATAGATCAGCCCCAGCATTTT.